These 16 T cell receptor beta chains were sequenced from one sample in a study of blood T cell repertoires in COVID-19. Repertoires were generated with immunoSEQ multiplex PCR, while TCRdb's copy carries only in-frame clones and drops some. The repertoire includes 110,000 or so clones, 85% to 90% of them detected once, and approximately 8% sits in the top ten. The specimen sequenced was peripheral blood. The source is a man in his 70s who had recovered from COVID-19.

The chain recombines TRBV2 with TRBJ1-1, with D uncertain. Germline CDR1 and CDR2: SNHLY and FYNNEI. The V end lost 2 bases, the J end lost 11 bases, and 12 bases lay between the germline ends. The CDR3 runs to 12 residues. CDR3 residues: CASSENPPGAFF. CDR3 coding DNA: TGTGCCAGCAGTGAAAACCCTCCGGGGGCTTTCTTT.

The chain combines TRBV2 with TRBJ1-4, with 8 bases fitting TRBD1. The germline CDR1 and CDR2 sequences are SNHLY and FYNNEI. The V gene end was trimmed by 7 bases and the J gene end by 8 bases; junction bases not matched to a gene: 6. This CDR3 has 13 amino acids. CDR3 in DNA: TGTGCCAGCACCGAGACAGGGGTCGAAAAACTGTTTTTT. It specifies CASTETGVEKLFF.

The genes are TRBV2 and TRBJ2-1, with 7 bases matching TRBD2. Trimming removed 3 bases from V and 2 bases from J; junction bases left unmatched: 4. Germline CDR1 and CDR2: SNHLY and FYNNEI. This CDR3 contains 15 residues. CDR3 residues: CASSDIAGAYNEQFF. The CDR3 DNA is TGTGCCAGCAGTGACATAGCGGGTGCCTACAATGAGCAGTTCTTC.

The CDR3 protein is CASSLASSGVSYEQYF. The DNA of the CDR3 is TGTGCCAGCAGCTTAGCGTCTTCCGGGGTAAGCTACGAGCAGTACTTC. The chain joins TRBV7-8 to TRBJ2-7; weak D call: TRBD2 (5 bases). Trimming cost V 0 bases and J 3 bases, with 15 bases left between them. Germline V gives CDR1 SGHVS, CDR2 FQNEAQ. The CDR3 runs to 16 residues.

The chain joins TRBV7-9 to TRBJ2-1, with D unresolved. The V gene lost 4 bases and the J gene lost 10 bases, with 5 bases spanning the gap. The CDR3 has 10 residues. CDR1 is SEHNR and CDR2 is FQNEAQ in the germline V gene (reference sequence). The CDR3 region is CASSSIEQFF. Here the CDR3 DNA reads TGTGCCAGCAGCTCTATCGAGCAGTTCTTC. Full variable domain (outside the CDR3, taken from reference TRBV7-9 and TRBJ2-1): DTGVSQNPRHKITKRGQNVTFRCDPISEHNRLYWYRQTLGQGPEFLTYFQNEAQLEKSRLLSDRFSAERPKGSFSTLEIQRTEQGDSAMYLCASSSIEQFFGPGTRLTVL.

V and J are TRBV20-1 and TRBJ1-5, with no clear D. In germline, CDR1 is DFQATT, CDR2 SNEGSKA (reference sequence). V was cut by 4 bases and J by 9 bases, with 7 bases left in between. The CDR3 has 10 residues. CDR3 region: CSAMGRPQHF. As DNA, the CDR3 is TGCAGTGCTATGGGCCGGCCCCAGCATTTT.

The chain employs TRBV5-4 and TRBJ1-3, with 9 bases aligning to TRBD1. V was clipped by 5 bases and J by 0 bases; unmatched bases: 6. Germline V lookup: CDR1 SGHNT, CDR2 YYREEE (reference sequence). CDR3 length: 16 residues. The CDR3 here is CASSRGQGSSGNTIYF. CDR3 nucleotides: TGTGCCAGCAGTAGAGGACAGGGGAGCTCTGGAAACACCATATATTTT.

The chain links TRBV29-1 to TRBJ1-2; 7 bases agree with TRBD1. CDR1 and CDR2 (germline): SQVTM, ANQGSEA. The J segment lost 5 bases and the V segment lost 1 base, leaving 1 base of the junction unmatched. The length of the CDR3 is 12 residues. CDR3 coding DNA: TGCAGCGTTGAAGCAGGGGGGTATGGCTACACCTTC. Translating gives CSVEAGGYGYTF. The variable domain in full, completed from reference TRBV29-1 and TRBJ1-2, reads SAVISQKPSRDICQRGTSLTIQCQVDSQVTMMFWYRQQPGQSLTLIATANQGSEATYESGFVIDKFPISRPNLTFSTLTVSNMSPEDSSIYLCSVEAGGYGYTFGSGTRLTVV.

V usage is TRBV2 and J usage is TRBJ2-5, with D maybe TRBD1 (5 bases). This CDR3 is built from 17 residues. V dropped 0 bases and J dropped 1 base, with 15 bases sitting between them. CDR1 and CDR2 from the germline V gene are SNHLY and FYNNEI. In DNA form, the CDR3 reads TGTGCCAGCAGTGAAGCGGCGATACAGGCGCTCCAAGAGACCCAGTACTTC. This gives the protein CASSEAAIQALQETQYF. The whole variable domain, remainder taken from reference TRBV2 and TRBJ2-5, is EPEVTQTPSHQVTQMGQEVILRCVPISNHLYFYWYRQILGQKVEFLVSFYNNEISEKSEIFDDQFSVERPDGSNFTLKIRSTKLEDSAMYFCASSEAAIQALQETQYFGPGTRLLVL.

The rearrangement links TRBV7-8 to TRBJ2-1, with 12 bases matching TRBD2. V gave up 5 bases and J gave up 7 bases; unmatched junction bases: 21. This CDR3 contains 20 residues. Germline lookup yields CDR1 SGHVS and CDR2 FQNEAQ. DNA of the CDR3: TGTGCCAGCAGCCGAGTTGTTCTAGCGGGGGGGCCTGGGTTGGTGAATGAGCAGTTCTTC. This encodes CASSRVVLAGGPGLVNEQFF.

This clone was detected a few times. The V gene is TRBV9, the J gene TRBJ2-1; TRBD1 agrees at 8 bases. The length of the CDR3 is 15 residues. V was pared by 2 bases and J by 7 bases, with 8 bases of the junction left unmatched. Germline V CDR1 and CDR2: SGDLS, YYNGEE. The CDR3 DNA reads TGTGCCAGCAGCGTCCGGACAGGGTTAGCGAATGAGCAGTTCTTC. Translated, it gives CASSVRTGLANEQFF.

The chain couples TRBV27 to TRBJ1-2; TRBD1 matches at 7 bases. J gave up 4 bases and V 0 bases, and 2 bases lay outside the gene matches. CDR3 length: 14 residues. Germline CDR1 MNHEY, CDR2 SMNVEV (reference sequence). The CDR3 DNA reads as TGTGCCAGCAGTTTATCTAGGGACAGCTATGGCTACACCTTC. Its protein product is CASSLSRDSYGYTF.

The rearrangement uses TRBV20-1 and TRBJ1-6; TRBD1 might be the D (5 bases). There are 15 residues in the CDR3. Germline V CDR1 and CDR2: DFQATT, SNEGSKA (reference sequence). Deletions cut 3 bases from V and 3 bases from J, with 12 bases between. The CDR3 bases are TGCAGTGCTAGTGATCAGGGTTTCTATAATTCACCCCTCCACTTT. This codes for CSASDQGFYNSPLHF.

This chain joins TRBV28 and TRBJ2-7, with D possibly being TRBD2 (5 bases). Germline assignment: CDR1 MDHEN and CDR2 SYDVKM. This CDR3 has 14 amino acids. Trimming removed 5 bases from V and 3 bases from J, with 14 bases in between. CDR3 amino acids: CASSRTYLLYEQYF. CDR3 coding DNA: TGTGCCAGCAGTAGGACTTATCTCCTCTACGAGCAGTACTTC.

The genes are TRBV7-2 and TRBJ1-6; D ambiguous. CDR3 size: 14 residues. V was trimmed by 4 bases and J by 7 bases, leaving 11 bases between them. Germline V CDR1 and CDR2: SGHTA, FQGNSA. The CDR3 coding sequence is TGTGCCAGCAGCTATTGGCGAGGGAATTCACCCCTCCACTTT. This encodes CASSYWRGNSPLHF. Full variable domain (outside the CDR3, taken from reference TRBV7-2 and TRBJ1-6): GAGVSQSPSNKVTEKGKDVELRCDPISGHTALYWYRQSLGQGLEFLIYFQGNSAPDKSGLPSDRFSAERTGGSVSTLTIQRTQQEDSAVYLCASSYWRGNSPLHFGNGTRLTVT.

The V call is TRBV5-4, the J call TRBJ2-3; 8 bases are shared with TRBD2. Germline-derived CDR1 and CDR2 are SGHNT and YYREEE (reference sequence). CDR3 length: 16 residues. Germline trimming cut 5 bases from V and 0 bases from J; bases unmatched to any gene: 8. In nucleotides, the CDR3 is TGTGCCAGCAGGGATTCTAGACTAGCGAGCACAGATACGCAGTATTTT. It codes for CASRDSRLASTDTQYF.